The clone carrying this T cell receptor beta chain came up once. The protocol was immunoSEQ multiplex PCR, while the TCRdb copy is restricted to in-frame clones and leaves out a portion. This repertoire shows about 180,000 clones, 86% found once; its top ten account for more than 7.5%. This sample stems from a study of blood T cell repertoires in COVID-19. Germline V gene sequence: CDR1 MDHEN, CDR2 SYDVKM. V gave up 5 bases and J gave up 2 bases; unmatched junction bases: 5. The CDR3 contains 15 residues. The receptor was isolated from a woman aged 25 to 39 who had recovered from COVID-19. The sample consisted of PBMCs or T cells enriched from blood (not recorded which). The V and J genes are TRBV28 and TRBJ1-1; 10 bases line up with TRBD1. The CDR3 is CASSLTGGPNTEAFF. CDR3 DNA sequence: TGTGCCAGCAGTCTGACAGGGGGCCCTAACACTGAAGCTTTCTTT. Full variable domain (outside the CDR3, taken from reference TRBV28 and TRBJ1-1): DVKVTQSSRYLVKRTGEKVFLECVQDMDHENMFWYRQDPGLGLRLIYFSYDVKMKEKGDIPEGYSVSREKKERFSLILESASTNQTSMYLCASSLTGGPNTEAFFGQGTRLTVV.